This T cell receptor (beta chain) was profiled in a study of response to subunit inactivated influenza vaccine. A word on this clonotype: What it binds is not known.

MiXCR, applied by TCRdb to the RT-PCR reads, yields one record per CDR3 protein. The sample comprises approximately 730,000 distinct CDR3 sequences, approximately 13% of which are singletons, and 5.5% to 7% rests with the top ten. Overall study findings and caveats: Few additional T cells are recruited per seasonal influenza vaccination, authors suggested.

The sequencing used PBMCs from blood, collected 14 to 15 days before vaccination. This receptor was obtained from a man in his fifties or sixties who received an inactivated influenza vaccine.

The CDR3 region is CASNVRDRGGKNTGELFF. In DNA form, the CDR3 reads TGTGCCAGCAACGTCCGGGACAGGGGGGGCAAAAACACCGGGGAGCTGTTTTTT. The V and J genes are TRBV6-1 and TRBJ2-2, with 11 bases matching TRBD1. Germline trimming cut 7 bases from V and 2 bases from J; bases unmatched to any gene: 12. Germline CDR1 is MNHNS and CDR2 is SASEGT. The CDR3 is 18 amino acids.